The 28 T cell receptor beta chains below come from one sample, sequenced in a study of regulatory T cells. Overall study findings and caveats: In CD3G-deficient patients, conventional CD4+ T cells were enriched for hydrophobic CDR3 residues at positions 6 and 7.

Primers: 52 TRBV forward and 13 TRBJ reverse. The table came from immunoSEQ multiplex PCR; TCRdb's copy has only in-frame clones and leaves some out. The data contain about 34,000 clones, 93% of them singletons. These receptors have no identified antigens. The specimen sequenced was conventional CD4+ T cells sorted from blood. These receptor sequences come from a child aged 2 to 10 with CD3G deficiency.

V usage is TRBV25-1 and J usage is TRBJ2-2, with TRBD2 matching 7 bases. The CDR3 contains 16 residues. Germline CDR1 is MGHDK and CDR2 is SYGVNS. Germline trimming cut 1 base from V and 5 bases from J; bases unmatched to any gene: 7. CDR3 nucleotide sequence: TGTGCCAGCAGTGAATGGCCGACTAGCAGGACCGGGGAGCTGTTTTTT. This translates into CASSEWPTSRTGELFF. The full variable domain, its missing parts supplied by reference TRBV25-1 and TRBJ2-2, is EADIYQTPRYLVIGTGKKITLECSQTMGHDKMYWYQQDPGMELHLIHYSYGVNSTEKGDLSSESTVSRIRTEHFPLTLESARPSHTSQYLCASSEWPTSRTGELFFGEGSRLTVL.

This clone was observed a few times. The chain recombines TRBV28 with TRBJ2-5, with 13 bases lining up with TRBD2. J was trimmed by 1 base and V by 5 bases; bases with no gene match: 7. From germline, CDR1 is MDHEN and CDR2 SYDVKM. The CDR3 is made up of 17 amino acids. The CDR3 spells CASSNPGLAGPQETQYF. CDR3 DNA sequence: TGTGCCAGCAGTAATCCGGGACTAGCGGGACCCCAAGAGACCCAGTACTTC.

The rearrangement joins TRBV6-1 to TRBJ2-7, with D tentatively TRBD2 (5 bases). This CDR3 is built from 13 residues. Germline V gives CDR1 MNHNS, CDR2 SASEGT. V was clipped by 4 bases and J by 0 bases, with 7 bases between them. The CDR3 protein is CASSVGLSYEQYF. CDR3 nucleotide sequence: TGTGCCAGCAGTGTTGGACTCTCCTACGAGCAGTACTTC.

This chain uses TRBV5-1 with TRBJ2-6; D gene ambiguous. V lost 5 bases and J lost 1, with 10 bases in between. Looked up from germline, CDR1 is SGHRS and CDR2 is YFSETQ. The CDR3 has 15 residues. CDR3 residues: CASRPYISGANVLTF. In DNA form, the CDR3 reads TGCGCCAGCAGACCCTACATTTCTGGGGCCAACGTCCTGACTTTC.

In its sample, this clone was seen once. J is TRBJ2-7 and V is TRBV6-1; the D gene could be TRBD1 or TRBD2 (5 bases each). The germline CDR1 and CDR2 sequences are MNHNS and SASEGT. The length of the CDR3 is 14 residues. The V gene lost 7 bases and the J gene lost 2 bases, with 15 bases spanning the gap. CDR3 in amino acids: CASTEKGRTYEQYF. In DNA form, the CDR3 reads TGTGCCAGCACGGAAAAGGGACGGACCTACGAGCAGTACTTC.

V is TRBV30 and J is TRBJ2-4; tentatively, D is TRBD1 or TRBD2 (7 bases each). The germline CDR1 and CDR2 sequences are GTSNPN and SVGIG (reference sequence). The V end lost 0 bases, the J end lost 0 bases, and 18 bases lay between the germline ends. The CDR3 loop spans 18 amino acids. DNA for the CDR3: TGTGCCTGGAGTGTACAGGGGAGGGCGGGACTAGCCAAAAACATTCAGTACTTC. The encoded protein is CAWSVQGRAGLAKNIQYF.

The chain has TRBV21-1 and TRBJ2-4. TRBV21-1 is deemed a pseudogene. The CDR3 covers 16 residues. CDR3 DNA sequence: TGTGCCAGCAGCAAAGTGGATCACTCTGCCAAAAACATTCAGTACTTC. It encodes CASSKVDHSAKNIQYF.

The chain combines TRBV6-6 with TRBJ2-3; no definite D call. CDR3 length: 14 residues. V shed 5 bases and J shed 5 bases, with 14 bases lying between them. The germline V gene encodes CDR1 MNHNY and CDR2 SVGAGI (reference sequence). Written as DNA, the CDR3 is TGTGCCAGCAGTACCCCTTTTCCGGGAGATACGCAGTATTTT. Translation: CASSTPFPGDTQYF.

This chain links TRBV28 with TRBJ2-5; the D call may be TRBD1 or TRBD2 (5 bases each). V shed 2 bases and J shed 2 bases, with 9 bases lying between them. This CDR3 is built from 14 residues. From germline, CDR1 is MDHEN and CDR2 SYDVKM. CDR3 nucleotides: TGTGCCAGCAGTTTAAGGGACGGTCAAGAGACCCAGTACTTC. The encoded protein is CASSLRDGQETQYF.

The chain carries TRBV28 and TRBJ2-1; TRBD2 matches at 9 bases. Looked up from germline, CDR1 is MDHEN and CDR2 is SYDVKM. The CDR3 totals 13 residues. The ends lost 7 bases at V and 4 bases at J; junction bases unmatched: 2. The CDR3 protein is CASKAGGYNEQFF. CDR3 bases: TGTGCCAGCAAAGCGGGGGGTTACAATGAGCAGTTCTTC. Complete variable domain (other parts from reference TRBV28 and TRBJ2-1): DVKVTQSSRYLVKRTGEKVFLECVQDMDHENMFWYRQDPGLGLRLIYFSYDVKMKEKGDIPEGYSVSREKKERFSLILESASTNQTSMYLCASKAGGYNEQFFGPGTRLTVL.

The V gene is TRBV5-1, the J gene TRBJ1-2; 8 nucleotides align to TRBD1. The CDR3 extends over 13 amino acids. J was trimmed by 7 bases and V by 0 bases; bases with no gene match: 2. Germline CDR1 and CDR2: SGHRS and YFSETQ. CDR3 sequence (DNA): TGCGCCAGCAGCTTGGGGCAGGGGGCTGGCTACACCTTC. This encodes CASSLGQGAGYTF.

The rearrangement links TRBV7-2 to TRBJ2-3; possibly TRBD1 for D (5 bases). V gave up 2 bases and J gave up 10 bases, with 16 bases separating them. CDR1 SGHTA and CDR2 FQGNSA come from the germline V gene. CDR3 length: 14 amino acids. CDR3 protein: CASSLQPNRYPQYF. The DNA of the CDR3 is TGTGCCAGCAGCTTACAACCTAACAGGTATCCGCAGTATTTT.

The V gene is TRBV28, the J gene TRBJ2-7, with 9 nucleotides matching TRBD2. V dropped 3 bases and J dropped 1; count of bases not matched to a gene: 4. The V gene's germline CDR1 is MDHEN and CDR2 SYDVKM. This CDR3 has 15 residues. The CDR3 region is CASSLGGRASYEQYF. In DNA form, the CDR3 reads TGTGCCAGCAGTTTGGGCGGGAGGGCGTCCTACGAGCAGTACTTC.

The chain couples TRBV11-2 to TRBJ1-1; a weak D match, TRBD1 (6 bases). The V gene lost 2 bases and the J gene lost 8 bases, with 12 bases spanning the gap. CDR1 and CDR2 from the germline V gene are SGHAT and FQNNGV. The CDR3 consists of 13 residues. In nucleotides, the CDR3 is TGTGCCAGCAGCTTACAGGGGAAAGGAGAAGCTTTCTTT. Its translation is CASSLQGKGEAFF. Together with reference TRBV11-2 and TRBJ1-1, the CDR3 gives the full variable domain: EAGVAQSPRYKIIEKRQSVAFWCNPISGHATLYWYQQILGQGPKLLIQFQNNGVVDDSQLPKDRFSAERLKGVDSTLKIQPAKLEDSAVYLCASSLQGKGEAFFGQGTRLTVV.

This rearrangement joins TRBV6-1 to TRBJ1-5; 8 positions agree with TRBD1. The CDR3 contains 15 residues. CDR1 is MNHNS and CDR2 is SASEGT in the germline V gene. V lost 5 bases and J lost 6; bases outside the gene matches: 9. In DNA form, the CDR3 reads TGTGCCAGCAGTCGAGACAGGGGTGGGAGTCAGCCCCAGCATTTT. Its translation is CASSRDRGGSQPQHF.

The chain has TRBV11-3 and TRBJ2-1; perhaps TRBD1 as D (6 bases). This CDR3 is 13 amino acids long. Germline lookup yields CDR1 SGHNT and CDR2 YENEEA. V lost 1 base, J lost 9 bases, and 10 bases lay in between. The CDR3 DNA follows: TGTGCCAGCAGCTTAGGAGAGGGGGTTGAGCAGTTCTTC. Translated, it gives CASSLGEGVEQFF.

The V gene is TRBV28, the J gene TRBJ2-7; 10 bases map to TRBD2. Germline loops: CDR1 MDHEN, CDR2 SYDVKM. The CDR3 has 15 residues. J was trimmed by 4 bases and V by 5 bases; bases with no gene match: 8. The CDR3 DNA reads TGTGCCAGCAGTCGAGGAGCGGGAGGGATTTACGAGCAGTACTTC. Its translation: CASSRGAGGIYEQYF.

This chain links TRBV28 with TRBJ1-5; no firm D call. The CDR3 runs 16 residues. V was shortened by 6 bases and J by 0 bases, with 15 bases between the two germline ends. Germline CDR1 MDHEN, CDR2 SYDVKM. The CDR3 loop is CASRKRGRYSNQPQHF. The CDR3 nucleotides read TGTGCCAGCAGAAAACGCGGACGGTATAGCAATCAGCCCCAGCATTTT.

The chain links TRBV6-5 to TRBJ1-1; no clear D gene. V lost 5 bases and J lost 1, with 8 bases in between. CDR1 is MNHEY, CDR2 SVGAGI, per germline. This CDR3 has 13 residues. The CDR3 sequence is CASSGSSNTEAFF. CDR3 coding DNA: TGTGCCAGCAGTGGCTCTTCGAACACTGAAGCTTTCTTT.

The chain combines TRBV18 with TRBJ2-3; 7 bases agree with TRBD2. V dropped 3 bases and J dropped 4; count of bases not matched to a gene: 13. This CDR3 spans 17 amino acids. CDR1 and CDR2 from the germline V gene are KGHSH and LQKENI. The CDR3 sequence is CASSPNLAVPRADTQYF. In DNA, the CDR3 is TGTGCCAGCTCACCGAACCTAGCGGTCCCGAGGGCAGATACGCAGTATTTT. The full variable domain, completed using reference TRBV18 and TRBJ2-3, is NAGVMQNPRHLVRRRGQEARLRCSPMKGHSHVYWYRQLPEEGLKFMVYLQKENIIDESGMPKERFSAEFPKEGPSILRIQQVVRGDSAAYFCASSPNLAVPRADTQYFGPGTRLTVL.

V usage is TRBV23-1 and J usage is TRBJ2-2, with a tentative D call TRBD2 (5 bases). TRBV23-1 belongs to the ORF category, with a function that is uncertain. The length of the CDR3 is 16 residues. The V and J ends lost 0 bases and 2 bases respectively, with 10 bases between them. The CDR3 loop reads CASSQSMDSNTGELFF. The DNA for the CDR3 is TGCGCCAGCAGTCAATCTATGGACTCTAACACCGGGGAGCTGTTTTTT.

The V gene is TRBV6-1, the J gene TRBJ2-7; D could derive from TRBD1 or TRBD2 (6 bases each). In germline, CDR1 is MNHNS, CDR2 SASEGT. The ends were cut back, 10 bases at V and 6 bases at J, with 16 bases in the middle. The CDR3 is 12 residues long. Here the CDR3 reads CATNDPGAEQYF. CDR3 sequence (DNA): TGTGCCACCAACGACCCGGGGGCCGAGCAGTACTTC.

The J gene is TRBJ2-1, the V gene TRBV7-9; perhaps TRBD1 as D (6 bases). The CDR3 has 13 residues. V lost 5 bases to trimming and J lost 7 bases, with 12 bases between them. Germline-derived CDR1 and CDR2 are SEHNR and FQNEAQ (reference sequence). The CDR3 nucleotides read TGTGCCAGCAGCCCAGAACAGGGAAATGAGCAGTTCTTC. It is translated as CASSPEQGNEQFF. The full variable domain, its missing parts supplied by reference TRBV7-9 and TRBJ2-1, is DTGVSQNPRHKITKRGQNVTFRCDPISEHNRLYWYRQTLGQGPEFLTYFQNEAQLEKSRLLSDRFSAERPKGSFSTLEIQRTEQGDSAMYLCASSPEQGNEQFFGPGTRLTVL.

This clone was seen just once. V and J are TRBV7-9 and TRBJ1-4, with 10 bases fitting TRBD1. Germline V gene lookup returns CDR1 SEHNR and CDR2 FQNEAQ (reference sequence). Trimming cost V 0 bases and J 4 bases; bases outside gene matches: 5. The CDR3 runs to 17 residues. CDR3 sequence reads: CASSLATGGAHNEKLFF. In DNA form, the CDR3 reads TGTGCCAGCAGCTTAGCGACAGGGGGCGCCCATAATGAAAAACTGTTTTTT.

The chain is built from TRBV19 and TRBJ1-2; D uncertain. The ends were cut back, 3 bases at V and 3 bases at J, with 8 bases in the middle. The germline CDR1 and CDR2 sequences are LNHDA and SQIVND (reference sequence). The CDR3 extends over 13 amino acids. CDR3 bases: TGTGCCAGTAGTATCAGAGGGTACTATGGCTACACCTTC. Its translation is CASSIRGYYGYTF.

The J gene is TRBJ2-5, the V gene TRBV7-8; D perhaps matches TRBD2 (6 bases). Germline values: CDR1 SGHVS, CDR2 FQNEAQ. The CDR3 runs to 13 residues. Trimming shortened V by 5 bases and J by 5 bases, and 12 bases separated the two germline ends. The CDR3 DNA follows: TGTGCCAGCAGCCCGCCTGGGGGGGAGACCCAGTACTTC. Encoded protein: CASSPPGGETQYF. The full variable domain, its missing parts supplied by reference TRBV7-8 and TRBJ2-5, is GAGVSQSPRYKVAKRGQDVALRCDPISGHVSLFWYQQALGQGPEFLTYFQNEAQLDKSGLPSDRFFAERPEGSVSTLKIQRTQQEDSAVYLCASSPPGGETQYFGPGTRLLVL.

The genes are TRBV5-1 and TRBJ2-1; TRBD2 matches 7 bases. Trimming removed 4 bases from V and 9 bases from J; junction bases left unmatched: 19. From germline, CDR1 is SGHRS and CDR2 YFSETQ. The CDR3 is 17 residues long. CDR3 amino acids: CASSLDRAGGRTGEQFF. The CDR3 DNA is TGCGCCAGCAGCCTGGACCGCGCGGGCGGGAGAACGGGTGAGCAGTTCTTC.

V gene TRBV30 combines with J gene TRBJ2-7, with 8 bases fitting TRBD2. CDR1 and CDR2 (germline): GTSNPN, SVGIG (reference sequence). This CDR3 has 13 residues. With V trimmed by 4 bases and J by 4 bases, 6 bases remained unmatched. The CDR3 sequence: CAWKKAGGYEQYF. The CDR3 DNA reads TGTGCCTGGAAAAAGGCGGGGGGATACGAGCAGTACTTC.